The T cell receptor (beta chain) under discussion was sequenced for a study of blood T cell repertoires in COVID-19. Generated by immunoSEQ multiplex PCR, the TCRdb table keeps only in-frame clones and is missing some. The sample contains fewer than 250,000 clones, around four fifths of which appear only once. The CDR3 is 14 residues long. CDR1 is SGHVS and CDR2 is FQNEAQ in the germline V gene. V lost 1 base, J lost 2 bases, and 8 bases lay in between. Sequencing was done on a sample of peripheral blood. The clonotype originates from a woman in her fifties or sixties with active or convalescent COVID-19. The gene calls are TRBV7-8 and TRBJ1-2; tentatively, D is TRBD1 (5 bases). The CDR3 here is CASSLGQGNYGYTF. The CDR3 nucleotides are TGTGCCAGCAGCTTAGGTCAGGGCAACTATGGCTACACCTTC.